The 7 T cell receptor beta chains below come from one sample, sequenced in a study of T cells in Graves' hyperthyroidism and ophthalmopathy. RNA transcripts were the template for amplifying TCR beta CDR3 regions. HTBI primers were used for first-round RT-PCR of the TCR CDR3. TCRdb called the multiplex PCR reads again in MiXCR, with one record for every CDR3 protein. This sample has around 400,000 distinct CDR3 sequences, with more than 20% found just once. The sequenced material came from blood. The receptor set was obtained from a man aged 50-60 years with Graves' hyperthyroidism.

V and J are TRBV18 and TRBJ1-3, with 7 bases matching TRBD1. CDR3 size: 16 residues. J gave up 0 bases and V 2 bases, and 4 bases lay outside the gene matches. Germline CDR1 is KGHSH and CDR2 is LQKENI. The CDR3 DNA is TGTGCCAGCTCACCAAGCCAGGGGGACTCTGGAAACACCATATATTTT. Translating it yields CASSPSQGDSGNTIYF. The variable domain in full, with the rest retrieved from reference TRBV18 and TRBJ1-3, is NAGVMQNPRHLVRRRGQEARLRCSPMKGHSHVYWYRQLPEEGLKFMVYLQKENIIDESGMPKERFSAEFPKEGPSILRIQQVVRGDSAAYFCASSPSQGDSGNTIYFGEGSWLTVV.

This clonotype was counted only a few times. The chain is built from TRBV2 and TRBJ1-2; TRBD1 aligns across 9 bases. V gave up 6 bases and J gave up 6 bases; unmatched junction bases: 5. Looked up from germline, CDR1 is SNHLY and CDR2 is FYNNEI. The CDR3 runs to 13 residues. The CDR3 DNA reads as TGTGCCAGCAGGTTACAGGGGGCAGATGGCTACACCTTC. It specifies CASRLQGADGYTF.

With regard to this clonotype: A much larger clone lies one base from this, so it may be a read error. J is TRBJ2-2 and V is TRBV12-3 or TRBV12-4, with 9 nucleotides matching TRBD2. The CDR3 contains 16 residues. The CDR3 DNA reads TGTGCCAGCAGCTTCAGCGGGAGGTCTTACACCGGGGAGCTGCTTTTT. It encodes CASSFSGRSYTGELLF.

This clonotype showed up just a few times. The rearrangement links TRBV9 to TRBJ1-1; 7 bases fit TRBD1. The CDR3 loop spans 15 amino acids. Germline V gene data show CDR1 as SGDLS and CDR2 as YYNGEE. The V and J ends lost 0 bases and 1 base, in that order; junction bases with no gene match: 3. Here the CDR3 DNA reads TGTGCCAGCAGCGTAGGGGGGGACAGGAACACTGAAGCTTTCTTT. Residues: CASSVGGDRNTEAFF.

The rearrangement joins TRBV4-1 to TRBJ2-1; D possibly corresponds to TRBD2 (5 bases). V was shortened by 3 bases and J by 13 bases, with 16 bases between the two germline ends. The CDR3 is made up of 13 amino acids. Per the germline V gene, CDR1 is MGHRA and CDR2 is YSYEKL. The CDR3 spells CASSQIGRTRQFF. CDR3 in DNA: TGCGCCAGCAGCCAGATTGGGCGGACTCGACAGTTCTTC.

This clonotype was recorded a few times. The V gene is TRBV24-1, the J gene TRBJ2-1; 7 bases map to TRBD2. From germline, CDR1 is KGHDR and CDR2 SFDVKD. With V trimmed by 4 bases and J by 6 bases, 17 bases remained unmatched. CDR3 length: 18 amino acids. In DNA form, the CDR3 reads TGTGCCACCAGTGAGGGGCGCTTGCTAGCGGACTTCAGCAATGAGCAGTTCTTC. Translating gives CATSEGRLLADFSNEQFF.

This clonotype was counted between two and nine times. This chain uses TRBV2 with TRBJ1-5; TRBD1 is a possible D gene (6 bases). The CDR3 is 14 residues long. Per germline, CDR1 SNHLY and CDR2 FYNNEI. V lost 7 bases, J lost 11 bases, and 21 bases lay in between. CDR3 in amino acids: CASKMNRVGLAQHF. For the CDR3, the DNA is TGTGCCAGCAAGATGAACAGGGTCGGGTTGGCCCAGCATTTT.